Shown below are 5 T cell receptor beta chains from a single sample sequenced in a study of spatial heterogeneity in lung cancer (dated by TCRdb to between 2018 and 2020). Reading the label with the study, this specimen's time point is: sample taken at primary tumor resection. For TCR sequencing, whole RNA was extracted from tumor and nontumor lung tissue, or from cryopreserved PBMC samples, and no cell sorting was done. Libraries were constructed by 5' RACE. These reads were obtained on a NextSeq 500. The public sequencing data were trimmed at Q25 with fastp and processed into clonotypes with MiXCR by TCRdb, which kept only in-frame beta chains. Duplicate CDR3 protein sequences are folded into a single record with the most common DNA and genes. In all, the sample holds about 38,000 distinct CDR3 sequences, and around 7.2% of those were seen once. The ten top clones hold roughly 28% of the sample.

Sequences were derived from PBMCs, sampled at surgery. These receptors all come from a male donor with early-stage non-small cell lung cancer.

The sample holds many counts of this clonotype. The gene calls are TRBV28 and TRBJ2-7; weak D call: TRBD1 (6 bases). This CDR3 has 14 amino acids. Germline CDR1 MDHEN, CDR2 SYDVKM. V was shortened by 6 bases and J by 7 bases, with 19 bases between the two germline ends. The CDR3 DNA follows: TGTGCCAGCAGCCTACCTACAGGGAGAGGGGAGCAGTACGTC. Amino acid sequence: CASSLPTGRGEQYV.

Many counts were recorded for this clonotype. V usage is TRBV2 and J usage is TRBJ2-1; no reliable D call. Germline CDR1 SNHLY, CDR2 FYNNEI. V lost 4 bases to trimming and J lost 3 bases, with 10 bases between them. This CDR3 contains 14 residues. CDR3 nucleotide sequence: TGTGCCAGCAGTGTCGGCGAGTTCTACAATGAGCAGTTCTTC. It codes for CASSVGEFYNEQFF. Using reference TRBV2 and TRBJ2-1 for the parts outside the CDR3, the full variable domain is EPEVTQTPSHQVTQMGQEVILRCVPISNHLYFYWYRQILGQKVEFLVSFYNNEISEKSEIFDDQFSVERPDGSNFTLKIRSTKLEDSAMYFCASSVGEFYNEQFFGPGTRLTVL.

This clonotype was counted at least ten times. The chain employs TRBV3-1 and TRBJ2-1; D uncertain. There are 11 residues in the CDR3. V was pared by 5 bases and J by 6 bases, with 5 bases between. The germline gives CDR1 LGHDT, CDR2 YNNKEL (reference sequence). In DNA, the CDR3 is TGTGCCAGCAGCAAAACCAATGAGCAGTTCTTC. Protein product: CASSKTNEQFF.

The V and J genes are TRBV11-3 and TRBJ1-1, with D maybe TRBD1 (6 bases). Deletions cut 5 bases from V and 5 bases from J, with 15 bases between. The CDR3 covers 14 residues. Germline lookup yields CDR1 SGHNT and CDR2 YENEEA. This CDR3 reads CASSPTGGNTEAFF. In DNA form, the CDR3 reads TGTGCCAGCAGCCCGACGGGGGGCAATACTGAAGCTTTCTTT.

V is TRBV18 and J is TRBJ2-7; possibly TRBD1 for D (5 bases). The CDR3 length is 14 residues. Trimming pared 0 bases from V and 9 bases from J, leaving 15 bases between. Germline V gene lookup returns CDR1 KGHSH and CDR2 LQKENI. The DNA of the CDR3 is TGTGCCAGCTCACCACCCGACAGTTCATTTGGGCAGTACGTC. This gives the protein CASSPPDSSFGQYV.